This TCR beta chain was identified during a study of shared clonotypes between healthy human individuals. The CDR3 runs to 15 residues. Germline V CDR1 and CDR2: SGHRS, YFSETQ. V gave up 4 bases and J gave up 11 bases; unmatched junction bases: 17. Running of the assay took place at deep level. The genomic DNA of each subset was split evenly across several immunoSEQ plates. As processed by the authors: Junction-only sequences without quality scores came from ImmunoSEQ, so filtering differed. Sequencing was performed with immunoSEQ multiplex PCR; in TCRdb, only in-frame clones are kept and a portion is missing. V, J and clone size derive from that table, while D and trimming were established from the DNA sequence. The sample contains under 300,000 clones, about 65% of which appear only once.

Sequencing was carried out using memory CD4+ T cells sorted from blood. Noted subset: CD45RA-negative fraction. The chain uses TRBV5-1 and TRBJ1-1, with TRBD1 identical over 7 bases. The sequence came from a young man in good health. The CDR3 here is CASSDTRDSGVLAFF. The CDR3 DNA is TGCGCCAGCAGCGATACTCGGGACAGCGGAGTGCTGGCTTTCTTT. Drawing the rest from reference TRBV5-1 and TRBJ1-1, the complete variable domain is KAGVTQTPRYLIKTRGQQVTLSCSPISGHRSVSWYQQTPGQGLQFLFEYFSETQRNKGNFPGRFSGRQFSNSRSEMNVSTLELGDSALYLCASSDTRDSGVLAFFGQGTRLTVV.